This entry is about one T cell receptor (beta chain). This sample is drawn from a study of cytomegalovirus exposure and HLA in healthy donors. Donors sampled were nominally healthy, though unrecorded immune exposures were likely. This CDR3 has 14 amino acids. Germline-derived CDR1 and CDR2 are MDHEN and SYDVKM. V gave up 2 bases and J gave up 2 bases, with 9 bases separating them. The PCR contained 60 Vbeta and 13 Jbeta primers. Here immunoSEQ multiplex PCR was the method, and the copy in TCRdb shows in-frame clones only, minus some. The sample lists some 220,000 clones, 85% to 90% seen once, with 1% in the top ten.

V usage is TRBV28 and J usage is TRBJ1-1, with D uncertain. The specimen sequenced was PBMCs. This clonotype originated in a woman aged 18-30 years in good health and CMV-seronegative. In DNA form, the CDR3 reads TGTGCCAGCAGTTTAGTGGGCGCTAACACTGAAGCTTTCTTT. Its protein product is CASSLVGANTEAFF.